Listed below are T cell receptor beta chains from one sample, sequenced in a study of cytomegalovirus exposure and HLA in healthy donors. Sequencing was performed with immunoSEQ multiplex PCR; in TCRdb, only in-frame clones are kept and a portion is missing. The sample carries about 190,000 clones, just under 75% recorded once. Sequencing was carried out using PBMCs. These receptors came from a man aged 25-40 years in good health and CMV-seropositive. CDR3s leave out the opening cysteine and the closing phenylalanine or tryptophan.

j_call | v_call | cdr3_aa
TRBJ2-7 | TRBV30 | AWRMSGTGYEQY
TRBJ2-1 | TRBV9 | ASSASLLRDSHNEQF
TRBJ2-2 | TRBV5-4 | ASSLPTSGNTGELF
TRBJ2-2 | TRBV7-3 | ASSTGGRTGELF
TRBJ2-3 | TRBV5-1 | ASSLTVLVTDTQY
TRBJ2-5 | TRBV4-2 | ASSPPAASGRRETQY
TRBJ2-3 | TRBV7-9 | ASSLTGTPTDTQY
TRBJ1-1 | TRBV10-3 | AISPGQGAREAF
NA | TRBV4-3 | ASSQEAAMAGGHYEQY
TRBJ2-5 | TRBV6-6 | ASSYQETQY
TRBJ1-3 | TRBV18 | ASSLRTHSTGNTIY
TRBJ2-1 | TRBV2 | ASIWDRGYNEQF
TRBJ1-1 | TRBV9 | ASRGVVNTEAF
TRBJ2-1 | TRBV7-6 | ASSLGTSGGAGEQF
TRBJ2-3 | TRBV9 | ASSAFGLADTDTQY
TRBJ1-5 | TRBV10-3 | AISESENQPQH
TRBJ2-2 | TRBV5-1 | ASSPPWASGSGTGELF
TRBJ2-1 | TRBV6-1 | ASSSRTSGEQF
TRBJ1-2 | TRBV10-1 | ASRIPGGCSYT
TRBJ2-2 | TRBV18 | ASSPGEQRTGELF
TRBJ2-7 | TRBV2 | ASGRGGTYEQY
NA | TRBV10-1 | ASSERTAPLYEQY
TRBJ2-3 | TRBV27 | ASSLRGTGEDTQY
TRBJ1-5 | TRBV5-8 | ASSPDRGRQPQH
TRBJ1-2 | TRBV29-1 | SVGTGRYGYT
TRBJ2-7 | TRBV5-1 | ASSSGPGGNGDYEQY
TRBJ2-5 | TRBV7-6 | ASSLRLAGGPKTQY
TRBJ1-5 | TRBV6-5 | ASREVLNQPQH
TRBJ2-5 | TRBV9 | ASSSSGGEETQY
TRBJ2-1 | TRBV6-1 | ASTKLADFNEQF
TRBJ1-1 | TRBV7-9 | ASSLGFQQTNTEAF
TRBJ1-1 | TRBV7-9 | ASSSLRNTEAF
TRBJ2-7 | TRBV19 | ASSMGSRGTLSYEQY
TRBJ1-2 | TRBV5-4 | ASSLTGAGTHYGYT
TRBJ2-5 | TRBV29-1 | SVEILAGGGEQY
TRBJ1-5 | TRBV6-1 | ASSEVGARGNQPQH
TRBJ2-7 | TRBV6-5 | ASSYSLGLASYEQY
TRBJ2-7 | TRBV5-1 | ASSVRPLGGEQY
TRBJ2-3 | TRBV6-5 | ATPGLLHTQY
TRBJ1-6 | TRBV10-1 | ASSEMRVFGPTYNSPLH
TRBJ2-5 | TRBV27 | ASRPLAGGGETQY
NA | TRBV15 | ATSRPLLGEQY
TRBJ2-7 | TRBV20-1 | SAIRGYEQY
TRBJ2-7 | TRBV5-1 | ASSLAPGLFYGQY
TRBJ2-1 | TRBV10-3 | AISGTSVYNEQF
TRBJ1-2 | TRBV29-1 | SVDDRVGYT
TRBJ1-2 | TRBV5-1 | ASSFQGGYT
TRBJ2-1 | TRBV5-1 | ASRLGLAGLNEQF
TRBJ1-5 | TRBV2 | ASSPRGRNQPQH
TRBJ1-5 | TRBV30 | AWTGDNSNQPQH
TRBJ2-5 | TRBV19 | ASSFGQGAQTQY
TRBJ2-2 | TRBV6-5 | ASSRWTANTGELF